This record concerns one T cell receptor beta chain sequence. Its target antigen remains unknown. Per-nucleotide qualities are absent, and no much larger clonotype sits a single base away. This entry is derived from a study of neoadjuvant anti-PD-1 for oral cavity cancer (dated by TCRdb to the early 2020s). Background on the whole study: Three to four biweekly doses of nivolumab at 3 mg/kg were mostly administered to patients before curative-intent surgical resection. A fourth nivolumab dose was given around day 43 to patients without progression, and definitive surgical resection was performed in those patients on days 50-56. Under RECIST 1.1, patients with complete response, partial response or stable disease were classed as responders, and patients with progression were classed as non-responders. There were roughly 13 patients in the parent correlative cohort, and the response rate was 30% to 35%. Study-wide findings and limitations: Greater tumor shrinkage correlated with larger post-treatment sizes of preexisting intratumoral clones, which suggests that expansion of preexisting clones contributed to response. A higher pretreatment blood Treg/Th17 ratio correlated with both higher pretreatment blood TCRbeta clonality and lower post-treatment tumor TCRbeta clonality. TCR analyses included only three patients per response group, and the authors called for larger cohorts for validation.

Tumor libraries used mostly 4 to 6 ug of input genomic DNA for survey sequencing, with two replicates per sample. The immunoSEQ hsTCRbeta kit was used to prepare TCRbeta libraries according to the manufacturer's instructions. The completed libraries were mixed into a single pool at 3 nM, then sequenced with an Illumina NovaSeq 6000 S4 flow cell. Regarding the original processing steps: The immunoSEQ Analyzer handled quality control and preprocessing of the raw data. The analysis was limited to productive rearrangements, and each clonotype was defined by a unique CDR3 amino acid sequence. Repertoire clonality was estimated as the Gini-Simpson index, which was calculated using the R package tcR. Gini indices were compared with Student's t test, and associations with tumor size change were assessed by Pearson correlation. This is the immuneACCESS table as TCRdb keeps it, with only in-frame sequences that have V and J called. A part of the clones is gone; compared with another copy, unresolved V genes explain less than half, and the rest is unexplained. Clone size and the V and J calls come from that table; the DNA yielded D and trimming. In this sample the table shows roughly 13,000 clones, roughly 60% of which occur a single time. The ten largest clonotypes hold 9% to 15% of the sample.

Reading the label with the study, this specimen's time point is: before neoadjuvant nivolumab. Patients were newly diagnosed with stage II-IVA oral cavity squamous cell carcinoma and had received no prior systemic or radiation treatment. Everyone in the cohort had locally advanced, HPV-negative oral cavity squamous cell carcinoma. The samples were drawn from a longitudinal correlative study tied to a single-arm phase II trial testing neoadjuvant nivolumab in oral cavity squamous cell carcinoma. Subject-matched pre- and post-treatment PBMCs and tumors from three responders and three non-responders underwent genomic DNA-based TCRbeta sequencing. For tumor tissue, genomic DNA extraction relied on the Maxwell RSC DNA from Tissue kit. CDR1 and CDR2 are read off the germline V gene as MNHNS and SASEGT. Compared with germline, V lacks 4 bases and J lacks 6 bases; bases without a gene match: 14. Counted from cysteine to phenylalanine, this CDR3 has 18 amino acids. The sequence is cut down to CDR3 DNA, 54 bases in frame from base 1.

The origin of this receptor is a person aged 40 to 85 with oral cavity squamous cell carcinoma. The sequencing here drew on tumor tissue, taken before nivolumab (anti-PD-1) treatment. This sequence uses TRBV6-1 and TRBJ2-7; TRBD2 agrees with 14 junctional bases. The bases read TGTGCCAGCAGTGCGGGACTAGCGGGAGAGATTCCATTTCGCGAGCAGTACTTC. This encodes CASSAGLAGEIPFREQYF.